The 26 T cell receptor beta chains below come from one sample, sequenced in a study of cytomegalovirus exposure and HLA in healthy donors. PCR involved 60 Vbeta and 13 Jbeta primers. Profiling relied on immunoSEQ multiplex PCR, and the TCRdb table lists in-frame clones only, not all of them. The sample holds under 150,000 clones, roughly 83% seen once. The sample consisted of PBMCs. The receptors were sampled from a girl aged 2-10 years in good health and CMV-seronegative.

The chain's CDR3 is CASSYSPDRGEYGYTF. The DNA for the CDR3 is TGTGCCAGCAGTTACTCGCCGGACAGGGGAGAGTATGGCTACACCTTC. The V and J genes are TRBV6-6 and TRBJ1-2, with 9 bases fitting TRBD1. The germline V gene encodes CDR1 MNHNY and CDR2 SVGAGI (reference sequence). V lost 0 bases and J lost 5; bases outside the gene matches: 7. The CDR3 totals 16 residues.

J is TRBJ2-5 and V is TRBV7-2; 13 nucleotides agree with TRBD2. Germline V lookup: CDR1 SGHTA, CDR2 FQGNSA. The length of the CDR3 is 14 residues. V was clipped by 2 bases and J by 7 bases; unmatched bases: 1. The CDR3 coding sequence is TGTGCCAGCAGCTTAACTAGCGGGGGGGGGACCCAGTACTTC. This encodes CASSLTSGGGTQYF.

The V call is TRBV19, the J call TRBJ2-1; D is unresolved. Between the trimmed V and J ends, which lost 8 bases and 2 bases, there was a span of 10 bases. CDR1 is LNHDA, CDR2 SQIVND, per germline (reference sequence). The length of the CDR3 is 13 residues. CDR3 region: CASGPSAYNEQFF. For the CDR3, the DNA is TGTGCCAGTGGCCCGTCAGCCTACAATGAGCAGTTCTTC.

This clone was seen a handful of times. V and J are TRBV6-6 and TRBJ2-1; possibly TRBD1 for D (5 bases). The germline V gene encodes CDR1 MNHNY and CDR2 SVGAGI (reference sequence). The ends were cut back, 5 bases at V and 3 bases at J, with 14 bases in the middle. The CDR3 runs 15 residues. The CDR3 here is CASSAAQGNYNEQFF. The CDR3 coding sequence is TGTGCCAGCAGTGCGGCGCAGGGCAACTACAATGAGCAGTTCTTC.

CDR3 amino acids: CASSPPPGQGSYEQYF. DNA for the CDR3: TGTGCCAGCTCTCCTCCCCCGGGACAGGGGTCCTACGAGCAGTACTTC. The rearrangement uses TRBV18 and TRBJ2-7, with 10 bases fitting TRBD1. CDR1 KGHSH and CDR2 LQKENI come from the germline V gene. The CDR3 consists of 16 residues. The ends lost 6 bases at V and 1 base at J; junction bases unmatched: 9.

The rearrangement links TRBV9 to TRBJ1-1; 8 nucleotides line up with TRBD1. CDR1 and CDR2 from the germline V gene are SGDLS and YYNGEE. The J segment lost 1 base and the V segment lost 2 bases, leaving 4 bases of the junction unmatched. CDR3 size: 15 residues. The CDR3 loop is CASSVQGAGNTEAFF. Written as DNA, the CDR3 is TGTGCCAGCAGCGTCCAGGGGGCCGGGAACACTGAAGCTTTCTTT.

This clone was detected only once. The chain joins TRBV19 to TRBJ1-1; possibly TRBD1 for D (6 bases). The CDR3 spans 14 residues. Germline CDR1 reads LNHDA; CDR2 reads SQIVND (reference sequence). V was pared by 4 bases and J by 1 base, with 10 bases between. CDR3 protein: CASSTDRPNTEAFF. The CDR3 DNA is TGTGCCAGTAGTACGGACAGACCGAACACTGAAGCTTTCTTT.

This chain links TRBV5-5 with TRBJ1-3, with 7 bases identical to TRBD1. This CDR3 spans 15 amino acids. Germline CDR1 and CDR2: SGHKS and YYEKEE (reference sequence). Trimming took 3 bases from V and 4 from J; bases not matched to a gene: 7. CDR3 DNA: TGTGCCAGCAGCTCCACCGGGACAGCAGGAAACACCATATATTTT. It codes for CASSSTGTAGNTIYF.

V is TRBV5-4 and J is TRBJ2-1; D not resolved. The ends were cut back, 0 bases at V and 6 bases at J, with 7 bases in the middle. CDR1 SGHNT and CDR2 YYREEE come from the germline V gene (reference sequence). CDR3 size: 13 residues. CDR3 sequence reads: CASSLDTVNEQFF. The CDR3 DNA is TGTGCCAGCAGCTTGGACACCGTCAATGAGCAGTTCTTC.

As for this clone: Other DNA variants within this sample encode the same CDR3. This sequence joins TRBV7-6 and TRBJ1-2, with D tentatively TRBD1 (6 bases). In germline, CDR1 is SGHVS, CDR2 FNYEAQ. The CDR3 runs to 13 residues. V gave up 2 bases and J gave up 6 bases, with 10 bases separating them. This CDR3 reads CASSLLQGDGYTF. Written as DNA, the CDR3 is TGTGCCAGCAGCTTATTACAGGGAGATGGCTACACCTTC.

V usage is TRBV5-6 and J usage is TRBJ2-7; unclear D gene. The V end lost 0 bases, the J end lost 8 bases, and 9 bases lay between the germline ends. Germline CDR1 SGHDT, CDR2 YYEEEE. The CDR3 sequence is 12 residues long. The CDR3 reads CASSLDRTKQYF. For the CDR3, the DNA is TGTGCCAGCAGCTTGGACAGAACAAAGCAGTACTTC.

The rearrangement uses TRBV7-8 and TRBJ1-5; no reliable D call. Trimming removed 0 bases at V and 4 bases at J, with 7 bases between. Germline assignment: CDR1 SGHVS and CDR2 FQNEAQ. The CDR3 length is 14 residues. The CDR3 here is CASSLAFRNQPQHF. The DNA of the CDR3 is TGTGCCAGCAGCTTAGCGTTTCGGAATCAGCCCCAGCATTTT. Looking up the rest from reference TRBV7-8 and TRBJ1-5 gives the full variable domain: GAGVSQSPRYKVAKRGQDVALRCDPISGHVSLFWYQQALGQGPEFLTYFQNEAQLDKSGLPSDRFFAERPEGSVSTLKIQRTQQEDSAVYLCASSLAFRNQPQHFGDGTRLSIL.

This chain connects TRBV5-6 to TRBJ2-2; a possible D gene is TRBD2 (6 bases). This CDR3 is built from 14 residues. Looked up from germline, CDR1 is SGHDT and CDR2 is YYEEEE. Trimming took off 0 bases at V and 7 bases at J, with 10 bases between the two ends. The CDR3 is CASSLVGAGGELFF. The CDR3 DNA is TGTGCCAGCAGCTTGGTGGGAGCGGGCGGGGAGCTGTTTTTT.

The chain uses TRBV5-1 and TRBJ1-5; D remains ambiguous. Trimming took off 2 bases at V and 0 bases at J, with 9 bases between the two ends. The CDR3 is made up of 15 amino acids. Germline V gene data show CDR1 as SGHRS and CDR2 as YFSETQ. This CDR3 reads CASSLRAYSNQPQHF. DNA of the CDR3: TGCGCCAGCAGCTTAAGAGCTTATAGCAATCAGCCCCAGCATTTT.

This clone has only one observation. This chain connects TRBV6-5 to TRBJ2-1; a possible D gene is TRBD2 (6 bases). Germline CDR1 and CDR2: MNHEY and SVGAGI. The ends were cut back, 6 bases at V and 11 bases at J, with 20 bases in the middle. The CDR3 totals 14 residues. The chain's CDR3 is CASRARRDSSQQFF. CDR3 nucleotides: TGTGCCAGCAGGGCCAGGCGGGATTCCAGCCAGCAGTTCTTC.

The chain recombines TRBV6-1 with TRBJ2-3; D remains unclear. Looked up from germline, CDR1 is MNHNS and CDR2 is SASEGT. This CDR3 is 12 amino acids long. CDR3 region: CGINRSTDTQYF. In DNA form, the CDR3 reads TGTGGAATTAATCGGAGCACAGATACGCAGTATTTT.

CDR3 amino acids: CASSFYGRNQETQYF. The CDR3 region has the DNA TGCGCCAGCAGCTTTTATGGCCGAAACCAAGAGACCCAGTACTTC. This chain joins TRBV5-1 and TRBJ2-5, with D unresolved. The germline V and J ends were trimmed by 2 bases and 0 bases, with 11 bases remaining between them. The CDR3 is 15 residues long. CDR1 and CDR2 from the germline V gene are SGHRS and YFSETQ.

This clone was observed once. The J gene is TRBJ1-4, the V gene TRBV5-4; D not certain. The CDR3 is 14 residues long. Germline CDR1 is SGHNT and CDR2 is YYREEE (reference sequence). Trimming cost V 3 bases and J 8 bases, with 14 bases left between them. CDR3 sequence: CASSSRDSREKLFF. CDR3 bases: TGTGCCAGCAGCTCGCGGGATTCAAGGGAAAAACTGTTTTTT.

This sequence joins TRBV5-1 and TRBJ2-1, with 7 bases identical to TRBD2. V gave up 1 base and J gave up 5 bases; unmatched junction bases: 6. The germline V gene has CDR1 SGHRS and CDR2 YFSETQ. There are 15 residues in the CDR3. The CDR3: CASSLIQGGDNEQFF. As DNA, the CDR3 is TGCGCCAGCAGCTTGATTCAGGGAGGGGACAATGAGCAGTTCTTC.

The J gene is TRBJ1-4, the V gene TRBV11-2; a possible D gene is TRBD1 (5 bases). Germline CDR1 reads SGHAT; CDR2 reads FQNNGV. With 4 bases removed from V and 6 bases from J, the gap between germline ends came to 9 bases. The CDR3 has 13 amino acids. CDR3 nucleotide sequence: TGTGCCAGCAGCTCCTCACAGGATGAAAAACTGTTTTTT. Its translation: CASSSSQDEKLFF.

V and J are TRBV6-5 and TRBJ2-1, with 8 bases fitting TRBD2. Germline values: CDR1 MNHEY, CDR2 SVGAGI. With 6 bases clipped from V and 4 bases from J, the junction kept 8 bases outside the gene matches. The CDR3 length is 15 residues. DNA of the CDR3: TGTGCCAGCAGGACGGCCTCTAGCGGGTACAATGAGCAGTTCTTC. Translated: CASRTASSGYNEQFF.

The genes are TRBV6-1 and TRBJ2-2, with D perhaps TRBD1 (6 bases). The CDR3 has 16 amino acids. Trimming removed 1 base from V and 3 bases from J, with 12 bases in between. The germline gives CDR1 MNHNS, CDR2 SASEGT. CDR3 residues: CASSEVGARYTGELFF. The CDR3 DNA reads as TGTGCCAGCAGTGAAGTGGGGGCGCGGTACACCGGGGAGCTGTTTTTT.

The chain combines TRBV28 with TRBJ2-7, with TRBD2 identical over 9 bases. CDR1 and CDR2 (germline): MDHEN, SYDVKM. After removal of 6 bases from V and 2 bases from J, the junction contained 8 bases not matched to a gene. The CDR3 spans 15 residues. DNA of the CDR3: TGTGCCAGCAGCCTCCACTTAGCGGGAGCCTACGAGCAGTACTTC. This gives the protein CASSLHLAGAYEQYF.

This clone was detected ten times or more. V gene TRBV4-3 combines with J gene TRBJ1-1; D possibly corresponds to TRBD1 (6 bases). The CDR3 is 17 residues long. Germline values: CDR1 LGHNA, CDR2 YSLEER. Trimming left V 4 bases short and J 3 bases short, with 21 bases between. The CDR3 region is CASSLRGGARSYTEAFF. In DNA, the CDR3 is TGCGCCAGCAGCCTCCGTGGGGGGGCGAGATCGTACACTGAAGCTTTCTTT.

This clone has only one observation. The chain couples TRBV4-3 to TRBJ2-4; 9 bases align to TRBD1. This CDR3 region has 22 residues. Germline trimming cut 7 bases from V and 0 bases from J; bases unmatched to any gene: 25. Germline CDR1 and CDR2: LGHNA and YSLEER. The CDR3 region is CASTHRFRPGQGIELAKNIQYF. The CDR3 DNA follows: TGCGCCAGCACACACCGTTTTCGACCGGGACAGGGCATAGAACTAGCCAAAAACATTCAGTACTTC.

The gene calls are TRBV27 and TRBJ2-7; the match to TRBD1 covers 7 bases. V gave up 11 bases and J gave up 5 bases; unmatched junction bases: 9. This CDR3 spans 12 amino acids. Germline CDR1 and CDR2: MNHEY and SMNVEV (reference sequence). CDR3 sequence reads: CASRQGLDEQYF. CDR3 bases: TGTGCCTCTCGACAGGGTCTTGACGAGCAGTACTTC.